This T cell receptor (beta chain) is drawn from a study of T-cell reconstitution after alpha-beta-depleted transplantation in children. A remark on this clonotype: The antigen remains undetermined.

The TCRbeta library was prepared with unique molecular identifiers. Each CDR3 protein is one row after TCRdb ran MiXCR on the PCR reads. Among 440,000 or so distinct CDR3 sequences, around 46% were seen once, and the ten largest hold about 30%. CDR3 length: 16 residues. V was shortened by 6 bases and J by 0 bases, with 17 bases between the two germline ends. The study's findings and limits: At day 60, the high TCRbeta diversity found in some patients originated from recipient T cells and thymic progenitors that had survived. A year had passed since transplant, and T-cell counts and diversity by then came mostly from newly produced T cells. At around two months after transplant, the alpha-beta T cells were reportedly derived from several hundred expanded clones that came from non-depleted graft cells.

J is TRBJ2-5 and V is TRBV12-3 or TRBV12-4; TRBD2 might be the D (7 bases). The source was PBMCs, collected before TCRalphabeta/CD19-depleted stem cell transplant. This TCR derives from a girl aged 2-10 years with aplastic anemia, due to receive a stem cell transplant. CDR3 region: CASSAGAREYQETQYF. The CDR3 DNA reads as TGTGCCAGCAGCGCAGGGGCGCGGGAGTACCAAGAGACCCAGTACTTC.